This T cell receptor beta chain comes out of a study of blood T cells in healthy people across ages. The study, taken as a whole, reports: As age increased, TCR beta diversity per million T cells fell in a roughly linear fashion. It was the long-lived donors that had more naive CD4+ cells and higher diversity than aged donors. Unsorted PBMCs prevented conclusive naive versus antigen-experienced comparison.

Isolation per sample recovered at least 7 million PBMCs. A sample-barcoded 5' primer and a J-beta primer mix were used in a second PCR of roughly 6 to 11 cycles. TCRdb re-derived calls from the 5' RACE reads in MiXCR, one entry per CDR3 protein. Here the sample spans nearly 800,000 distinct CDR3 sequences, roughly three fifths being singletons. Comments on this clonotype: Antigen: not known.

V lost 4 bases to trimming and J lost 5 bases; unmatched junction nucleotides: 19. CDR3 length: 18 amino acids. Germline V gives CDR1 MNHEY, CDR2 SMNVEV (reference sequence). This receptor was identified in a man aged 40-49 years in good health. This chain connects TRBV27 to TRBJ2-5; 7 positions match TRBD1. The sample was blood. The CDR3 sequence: CASSYIPPGNPQGETQYF. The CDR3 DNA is TGTGCCAGCAGTTATATTCCCCCGGGGAACCCACAGGGGGAGACCCAGTACTTC.